A single sample is the source of the 5 T cell receptor beta chains below, sequenced in a study of cytomegalovirus exposure and HLA in healthy donors. With 60 Vbeta and 13 Jbeta primers, the PCR was carried out. Here immunoSEQ multiplex PCR was the method, and the copy in TCRdb shows in-frame clones only, minus some. The sample records some 150,000 clones, 65% to 85% being singletons. The sample taken for sequencing was PBMCs. The source of these receptors is a man aged 55 to 69 in good health and CMV-seronegative.

The V call is TRBV4-3, the J call TRBJ1-2; D not certain. Trimming took 0 bases from V and 8 from J, leaving 13 bases between them. The V gene's germline CDR1 is LGHNA and CDR2 YSLEER. This CDR3 spans 14 amino acids. The CDR3 DNA follows: TGCGCCAGCAGCCAAGATCTAGTTGTTGGGGGCTACACCTTC. Translating it yields CASSQDLVVGGYTF.

This chain connects TRBV27 to TRBJ2-3; 9 nucleotides align to TRBD1. This CDR3 has 14 amino acids. Per germline, CDR1 MNHEY and CDR2 SMNVEV (reference sequence). Germline trimming cut 6 bases from V and 6 bases from J; bases unmatched to any gene: 7. The CDR3 DNA is TGTGCCAGCAGACTCACAGGGGGCTTGGATACGCAGTATTTT. Translation gives CASRLTGGLDTQYF.

The chain has TRBV25-1 and TRBJ2-7; TRBD1 aligns across 8 bases. V trimming: 4 bases; J trimming: 0 bases; junction bases outside the gene matches: 5. This CDR3 comprises 15 residues. Germline V CDR1 and CDR2: MGHDK, SYGVNS. The chain's CDR3 is CASSGGQESSYEQYF. The CDR3 bases are TGTGCCAGCAGTGGGGGACAGGAAAGCTCCTACGAGCAGTACTTC.

This sequence joins TRBV27 and TRBJ2-1; 9 bases match TRBD2. The CDR3 is 16 residues long. Germline lookup yields CDR1 MNHEY and CDR2 SMNVEV (reference sequence). Germline trimming cut 6 bases from V and 4 bases from J; bases unmatched to any gene: 10. Here the CDR3 DNA reads TGTGCCAGCAGACGAACCCGGACTAGCGCTTACAATGAGCAGTTCTTC. It codes for CASRRTRTSAYNEQFF.

The sample holds a few counts of this clone. The chain carries TRBV7-2 and TRBJ2-7, with TRBD1 matching over 9 bases. V lost 5 bases and J lost 3; bases outside the gene matches: 8. The germline CDR1 and CDR2 sequences are SGHTA and FQGNSA. CDR3 length: 15 residues. The CDR3 region is CASSDRGDRVYEQYF. CDR3 DNA: TGTGCCAGCAGCGATAGGGGGGACAGGGTCTACGAGCAGTACTTC.